These T cell receptor beta chains were read from a single sample in a study of vaccination effects on CD4 cells after COVID-19. These receptors have no identified antigens. Sequenced by immunoSEQ multiplex PCR; TCRdb stores in-frame clones only, minus some. This table holds around 26,000 clones, 73% found once. The specimen comprised CD4+ T cells from PBMCs cultured without peptide, sampled before COVID-19 vaccination. These receptors all come from a human donor who received a COVID-19 vaccine. Both conserved end residues are part of each CDR3. D genes are given only for firm matches. The size of a clone is reported for some rows only, either as once, few or many, or as a class for expanded clones.

j_gene,d_gene,v_gene,abundance,CDR3aa,CDR3nt
TRBJ1-5,TRBD1,TRBV27,NA,CASRRVTGGAGSNQPQHF,TGTGCCAGCAGGCGAGTAACAGGGGGCGCAGGTAGCAATCAGCCCCAGCATTTT
TRBJ2-3,NA,TRBV19,NA,CASSMEVTDTQYF,TGTGCCAGTAGTATGGAAGTTACAGATACGCAGTATTTT
TRBJ1-1,NA,TRBV9,NA,CASSGQQGNTEAFF,TGTGCCAGCAGCGGACAACAGGGGAACACTGAAGCTTTCTTT
TRBJ1-2,TRBD1,TRBV10-3,NA,CAIRAGTVRDGYTF,TGTGCCATCAGAGCCGGGACAGTCAGGGATGGCTACACCTTC
TRBJ2-1,NA,TRBV12-5,NA,CASGLVLGGTYNEQFF,TGTGCTAGTGGTTTGGTACTGGGCGGAACCTACAATGAGCAGTTCTTC
TRBJ2-1,NA,TRBV18,NA,CASSPDPNEQFF,TGTGCCAGCTCACCTGATCCCAATGAGCAGTTCTTC
TRBJ1-1,NA,TRBV27,once,CASSFAGEMTAFF,TGTGCCAGCAGTTTTGCCGGGGAAATGACAGCTTTCTTT
TRBJ2-3,TRBD1,TRBV7-9,NA,CASSEGQGKDTQYF,TGTGCCAGCAGCGAGGGACAGGGGAAAGATACGCAGTATTTT
TRBJ2-5,NA,TRBV2,NA,CASSEAGETQYF,TGTGCCAGCAGTGAAGCCGGGGAGACCCAGTACTTC
TRBJ1-1,NA,TRBV6-2/TRBV6-3,NA,CASSSRDKPLNTEAFF,TGTGCCAGCAGTTCCCGGGACAAACCCTTGAACACTGAAGCTTTCTTT